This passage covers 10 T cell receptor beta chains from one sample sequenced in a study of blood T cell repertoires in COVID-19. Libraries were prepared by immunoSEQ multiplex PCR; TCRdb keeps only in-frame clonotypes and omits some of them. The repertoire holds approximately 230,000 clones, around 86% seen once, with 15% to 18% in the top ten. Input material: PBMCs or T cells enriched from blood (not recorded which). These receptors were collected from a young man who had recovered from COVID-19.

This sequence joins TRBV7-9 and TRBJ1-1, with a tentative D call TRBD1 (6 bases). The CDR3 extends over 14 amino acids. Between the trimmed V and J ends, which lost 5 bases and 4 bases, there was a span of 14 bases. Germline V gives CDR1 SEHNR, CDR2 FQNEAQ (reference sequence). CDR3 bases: TGTGCCAGCAGCCCTGGGACACTTGGCACTGAAGCTTTCTTT. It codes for CASSPGTLGTEAFF.

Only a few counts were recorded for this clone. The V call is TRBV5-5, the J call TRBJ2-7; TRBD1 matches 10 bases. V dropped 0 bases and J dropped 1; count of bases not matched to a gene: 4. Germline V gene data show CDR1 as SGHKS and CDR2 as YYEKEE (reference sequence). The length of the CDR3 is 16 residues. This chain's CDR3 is CASSLVGTGVSYEQYF. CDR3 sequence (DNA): TGTGCCAGCAGCTTGGTCGGGACAGGGGTTTCCTACGAGCAGTACTTC.

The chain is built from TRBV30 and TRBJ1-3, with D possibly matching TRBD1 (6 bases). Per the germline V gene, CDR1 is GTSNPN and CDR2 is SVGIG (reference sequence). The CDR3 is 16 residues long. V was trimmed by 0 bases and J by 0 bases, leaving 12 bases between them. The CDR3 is CAWSVGGASSGNTIYF. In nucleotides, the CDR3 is TGTGCCTGGAGTGTGGGGGGGGCGAGCTCTGGAAACACCATATATTTT.

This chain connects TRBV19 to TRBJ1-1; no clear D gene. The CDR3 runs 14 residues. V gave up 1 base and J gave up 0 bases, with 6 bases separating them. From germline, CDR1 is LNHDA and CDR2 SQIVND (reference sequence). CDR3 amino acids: CASSIAFLNTEAFF. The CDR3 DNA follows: TGTGCCAGTAGTATAGCTTTTCTGAACACTGAAGCTTTCTTT. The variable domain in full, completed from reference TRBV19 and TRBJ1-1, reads DGGITQSPKYLFRKEGQNVTLSCEQNLNHDAMYWYRQDPGQGLRLIYYSQIVNDFQKGDIAEGYSVSREKKESFPLTVTSAQKNPTAFYLCASSIAFLNTEAFFGQGTRLTVV.

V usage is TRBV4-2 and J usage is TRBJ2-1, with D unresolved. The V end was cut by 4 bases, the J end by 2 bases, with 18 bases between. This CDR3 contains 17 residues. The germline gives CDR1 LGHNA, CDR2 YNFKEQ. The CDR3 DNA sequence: TGTGCCAGCAGCCGGGCCCCGACGAGTCCGACCTACAATGAGCAGTTCTTC. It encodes CASSRAPTSPTYNEQFF.

CDR3 in amino acids: CASSNGTSGPGADTQYF. The CDR3 DNA follows: TGTGCCAGCAGCAACGGGACTAGCGGACCTGGGGCAGATACGCAGTATTTT. The chain employs TRBV21-1 and TRBJ2-3; TRBD2 was called by the table and not checked on the DNA. TRBV21-1 is an annotated pseudogene. The CDR3 loop spans 17 amino acids.

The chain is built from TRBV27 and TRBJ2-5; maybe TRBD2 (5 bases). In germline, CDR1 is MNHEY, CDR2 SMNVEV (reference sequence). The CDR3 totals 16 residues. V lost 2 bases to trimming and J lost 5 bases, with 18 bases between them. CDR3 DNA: TGTGCCAGCAGTTTAGGAGCGGAGACCTACTTCGAGACCCAGTACTTC. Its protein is CASSLGAETYFETQYF.

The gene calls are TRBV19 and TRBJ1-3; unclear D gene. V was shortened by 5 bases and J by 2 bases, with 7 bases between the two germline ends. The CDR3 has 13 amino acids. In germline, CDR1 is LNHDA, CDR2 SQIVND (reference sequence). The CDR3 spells CASSWAAGNTIYF. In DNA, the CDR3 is TGTGCCAGTAGTTGGGCAGCTGGAAACACCATATATTTT.

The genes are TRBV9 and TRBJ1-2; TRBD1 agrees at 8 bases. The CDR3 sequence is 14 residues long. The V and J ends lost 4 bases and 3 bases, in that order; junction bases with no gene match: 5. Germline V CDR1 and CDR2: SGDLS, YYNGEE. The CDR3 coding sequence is TGTGCCAGCAGCCCTTCGACAGGGGACTATGGCTACACCTTC. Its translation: CASSPSTGDYGYTF. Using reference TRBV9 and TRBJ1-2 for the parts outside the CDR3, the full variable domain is DSGVTQTPKHLITATGQRVTLRCSPRSGDLSVYWYQQSLDQGLQFLIQYYNGEERAKGNILERFSAQQFPDLHSELNLSSLELGDSALYFCASSPSTGDYGYTFGSGTRLTVV.

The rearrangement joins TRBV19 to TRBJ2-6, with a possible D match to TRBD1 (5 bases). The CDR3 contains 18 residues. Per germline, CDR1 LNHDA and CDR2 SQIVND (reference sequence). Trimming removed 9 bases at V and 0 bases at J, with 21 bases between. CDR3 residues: CASHYRDSINSGANVLTF. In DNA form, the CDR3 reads TGTGCCAGCCACTATCGAGACAGCATTAACTCTGGGGCCAACGTCCTGACTTTC.